This TCR beta chain was sequenced in a study of shared clonotypes between healthy human individuals. About the research overall: Donors, aged 18 to 49, were a couple of women and three men.

The CDR3 length is 15 residues. Germline V gives CDR1 MDHEN, CDR2 SYDVKM. V gave up 6 bases and J gave up 0 bases, with 14 bases separating them. Caucasian adults residing in Nashville, Tennessee made up all the donors. Naive CD4+ cells were CD45RA-selected; the remaining cells were memory. Running of the assay took place at deep level. Generated by immunoSEQ multiplex PCR, the TCRdb table keeps only in-frame clones and is missing some. This table has millions of clones, around 95% appearing once. The TCR originated in a man aged 18 to 29 in good health. The chain combines TRBV28 with TRBJ1-2; D unresolved. The specimen sequenced was naive CD4+ T cells sorted from blood. Noted subset: CD45RA+ positively selected. The CDR3 nucleotides are TGTGCCAGCAGCTCCACACCAGAAGCTAACTATGGCTACACCTTC. As protein: CASSSTPEANYGYTF.